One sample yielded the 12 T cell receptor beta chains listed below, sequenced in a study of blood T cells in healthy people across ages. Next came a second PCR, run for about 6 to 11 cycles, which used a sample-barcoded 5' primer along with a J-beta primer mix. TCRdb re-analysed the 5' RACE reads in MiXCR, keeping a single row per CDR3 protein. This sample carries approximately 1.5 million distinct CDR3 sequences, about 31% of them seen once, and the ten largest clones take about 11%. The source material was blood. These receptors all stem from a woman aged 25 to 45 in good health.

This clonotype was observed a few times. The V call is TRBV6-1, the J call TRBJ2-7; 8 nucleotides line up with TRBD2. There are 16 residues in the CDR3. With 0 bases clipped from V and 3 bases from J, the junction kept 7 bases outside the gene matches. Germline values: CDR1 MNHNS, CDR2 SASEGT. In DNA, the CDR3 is TGTGCCAGCAGTGAAGCTGACGGGGGGGCAAGCTACGAGCAGTACTTC. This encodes CASSEADGGASYEQYF.

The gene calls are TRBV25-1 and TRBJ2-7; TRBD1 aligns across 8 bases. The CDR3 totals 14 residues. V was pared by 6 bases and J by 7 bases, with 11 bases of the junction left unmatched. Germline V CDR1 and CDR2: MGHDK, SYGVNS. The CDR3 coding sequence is TGTGCCAGCAGCTCTTTGGACAGGGCGGATGAGCAGTACTTC. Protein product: CASSSLDRADEQYF.

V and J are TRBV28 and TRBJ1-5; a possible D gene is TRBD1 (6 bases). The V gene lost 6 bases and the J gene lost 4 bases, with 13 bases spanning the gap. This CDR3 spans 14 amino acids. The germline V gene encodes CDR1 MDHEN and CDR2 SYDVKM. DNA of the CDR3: TGTGCCAGCAGCAACTCGGACAGTAATCAGCCCCAGCATTTT. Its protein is CASSNSDSNQPQHF.

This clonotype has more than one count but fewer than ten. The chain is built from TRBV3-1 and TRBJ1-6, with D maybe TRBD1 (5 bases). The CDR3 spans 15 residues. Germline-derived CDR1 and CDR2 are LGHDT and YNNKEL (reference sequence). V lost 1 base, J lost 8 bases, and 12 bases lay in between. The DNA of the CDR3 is TGTGCCAGCAGCCAAGTCGGGGGATCCCATTCACCCCTCCACTTT. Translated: CASSQVGGSHSPLHF.

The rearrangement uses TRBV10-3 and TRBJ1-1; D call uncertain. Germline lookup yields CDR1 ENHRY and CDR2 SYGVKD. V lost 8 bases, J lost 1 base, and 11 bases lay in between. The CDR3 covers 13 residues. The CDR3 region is CAIDLQPNTEAFF. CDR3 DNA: TGTGCCATCGATTTGCAACCGAACACTGAAGCTTTCTTT.

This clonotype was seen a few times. CDR3 residues: CASSKQGDDYGYTF. The CDR3 coding sequence is TGTGCCAGCTCAAAACAGGGGGACGACTATGGCTACACCTTC. V usage is TRBV18 and J usage is TRBJ1-2; 8 bases fit TRBD1. With 5 bases clipped from V and 3 bases from J, the junction kept 5 bases outside the gene matches. CDR1 KGHSH and CDR2 LQKENI come from the germline V gene. This CDR3 is built from 14 residues.

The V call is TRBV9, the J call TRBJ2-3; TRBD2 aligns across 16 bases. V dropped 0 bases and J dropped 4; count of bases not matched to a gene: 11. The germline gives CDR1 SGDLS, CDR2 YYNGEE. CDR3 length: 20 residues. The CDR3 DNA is TGTGCCAGCAGCGTAGAGTCGGGACTAGCGGGGGGGATACGCCCAGATACGCAGTATTTT. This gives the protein CASSVESGLAGGIRPDTQYF.

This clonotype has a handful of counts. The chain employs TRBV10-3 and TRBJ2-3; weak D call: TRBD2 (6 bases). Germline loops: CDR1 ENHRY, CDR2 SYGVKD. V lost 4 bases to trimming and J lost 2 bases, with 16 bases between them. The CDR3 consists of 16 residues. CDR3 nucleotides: TGTGCCATCAGTGGGGGAGGACATAGAAACACAGATACGCAGTATTTT. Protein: CAISGGGHRNTDTQYF.

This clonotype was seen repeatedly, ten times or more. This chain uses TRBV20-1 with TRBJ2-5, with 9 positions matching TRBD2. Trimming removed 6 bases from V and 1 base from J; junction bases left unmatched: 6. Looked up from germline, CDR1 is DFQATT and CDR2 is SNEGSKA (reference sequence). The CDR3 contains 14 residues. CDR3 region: CSALLAGSQETQYF. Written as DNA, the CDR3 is TGCAGTGCGCTACTAGCGGGTAGCCAAGAGACCCAGTACTTC.

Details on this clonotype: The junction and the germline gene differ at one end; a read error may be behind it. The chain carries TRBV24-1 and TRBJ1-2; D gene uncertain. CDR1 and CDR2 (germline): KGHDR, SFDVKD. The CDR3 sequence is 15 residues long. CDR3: CASSDVPSRGGGYTF. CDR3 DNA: TGTGCCTCCAGTGATGTGCCAAGCCGAGGAGGCGGCTACACCTTC.

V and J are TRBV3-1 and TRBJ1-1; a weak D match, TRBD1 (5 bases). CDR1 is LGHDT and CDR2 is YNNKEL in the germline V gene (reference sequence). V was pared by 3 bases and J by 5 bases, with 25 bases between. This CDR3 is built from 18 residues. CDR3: CASSHSQQPTDSKTEAFF. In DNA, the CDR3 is TGTGCCAGCAGCCACTCACAACAACCGACAGATTCGAAAACTGAAGCTTTCTTT.

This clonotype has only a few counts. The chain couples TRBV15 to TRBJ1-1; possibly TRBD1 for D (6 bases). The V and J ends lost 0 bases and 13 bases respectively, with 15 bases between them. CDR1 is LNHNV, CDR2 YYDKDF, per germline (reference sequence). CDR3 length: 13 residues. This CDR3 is CATSRDQGTGVFF. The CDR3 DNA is TGTGCCACCAGCAGAGATCAGGGGACCGGGGTTTTCTTT.